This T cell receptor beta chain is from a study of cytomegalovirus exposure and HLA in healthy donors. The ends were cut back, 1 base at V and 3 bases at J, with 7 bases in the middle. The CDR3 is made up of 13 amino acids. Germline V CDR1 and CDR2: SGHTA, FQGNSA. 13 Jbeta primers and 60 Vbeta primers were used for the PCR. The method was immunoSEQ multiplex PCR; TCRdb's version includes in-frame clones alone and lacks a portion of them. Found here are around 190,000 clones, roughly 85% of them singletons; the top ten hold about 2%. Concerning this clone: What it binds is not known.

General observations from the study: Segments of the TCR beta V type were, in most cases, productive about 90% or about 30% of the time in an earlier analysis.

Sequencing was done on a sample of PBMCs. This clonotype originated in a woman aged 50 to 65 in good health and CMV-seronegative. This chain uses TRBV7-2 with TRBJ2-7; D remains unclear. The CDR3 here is CASSLGLNYEQYF. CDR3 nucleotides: TGTGCCAGCAGCTTAGGACTGAACTACGAGCAGTACTTC.